This TCR beta chain was documented in a study of circulating and synovial CD4+ cells in juvenile arthritis. Study-wide results and limits: These blood cells shared more CDR3 sequences with synovium than bulk blood. These repertoires were less diverse than bulk blood CD4 repertoires. Bulk blood CD4 samples held at least an order of magnitude more or fewer genomes than CPL.

To note about this clone: As yet, its antigen is unknown. The junction departs from the called germline gene at one end, perhaps through a read error. Other nucleotide sequences in the sample specify the same CDR3.

This CDR3 has 14 residues. From germline, CDR1 is KGHSH and CDR2 LQKENI. TCRdb keeps only in-frame clones here, not all; method: immunoSEQ multiplex PCR. The data contain thousands of clones, roughly 83% of them singletons. The chain uses TRBV18 and TRBJ1-6, with 8 bases lining up with TRBD1. Sequencing was performed on CD4+ T cells from synovial fluid. This TCR derives from a human donor with juvenile idiopathic arthritis. CDR3 sequence (DNA): TGTGCCAGCTCACCGACAGGGGTAAATTCCCCCCTCCACTTT. This sequence encodes CASSPTGVNSPLHF.